This T cell receptor (beta chain) was sequenced in a study of T cell responses to AZD1222 COVID-19 vaccine. Study-wide results and limits: Baseline seropositivity occurred in only a handful of AZD1222 recipients. Breadth and depth of Spike-specific TCRs rose after two AZD1222 doses. A mostly white British donor set with more females was recruited, and clonal diversity was possibly underestimated.

Generated by immunoSEQ multiplex PCR, the TCRdb table keeps only in-frame clones and is missing some. The sample holds about 140,000 clones, roughly nine tenths seen once. The germline CDR1 and CDR2 sequences are SEHNR and FQNEAQ (reference sequence). The CDR3 runs 15 residues. V lost 1 base, J lost 3 bases, and 12 bases lay in between. As for this clone: Its specificity is unknown.

Some second doses came at about 4 weeks and others at about 12 weeks; these were pooled. The V call is TRBV7-9, the J call TRBJ1-1; maybe TRBD1 (5 bases). The origin of this receptor is an adult who received the AZD1222 COVID-19 vaccine. The starting material was peripheral blood, obtained 28 days after the second AZD1222 dose. CDR3 protein: CASSLVWGRDTEAFF. CDR3 bases: TGTGCCAGCAGCTTAGTCTGGGGGAGGGACACTGAAGCTTTCTTT. The full variable domain, its missing parts supplied by reference TRBV7-9 and TRBJ1-1, is DTGVSQNPRHKITKRGQNVTFRCDPISEHNRLYWYRQTLGQGPEFLTYFQNEAQLEKSRLLSDRFSAERPKGSFSTLEIQRTEQGDSAMYLCASSLVWGRDTEAFFGQGTRLTVV.